This T cell receptor (beta chain) stems from a study of blood T cell repertoires in COVID-19 (TCRdb year 2020). In the study overall: The collaborator samples originated in the United States, Italy and Spain and spanned the acute and convalescent phases of COVID-19. The prospective study material was composed of cDNA or gDNA derived from T cells, B-cell-depleted T cells, or PBMCs. The dataset comprised deeply sampled blood TCRbeta repertoires from subjects exposed to, actively infected with, or recovered from COVID-19. The repertoires were made available in a free public database intended to serve as a resource for research on the immune response to SARS-CoV-2. Samples came from the ongoing ImmuneRACE study (first 160 participants) plus 1,254 subjects from 6 global collaborators. A de-identified subject ID, COVID-19 status, age in years and sex were almost always included in the sample metadata. Where available, HLA class I and class II types were taken from metadata supplied by the sample provider and were not determined by assay-based typing.

Participants in the prospective study were aged about 18 to 100 years, lived in 24 United States geographic areas, and enrolled through a virtual design. In the prospective study, cohorts were assigned on the basis of participant-reported clinical history obtained from a screening survey and a study questionnaire. Exposed participants were defined as having been in contact with someone with a PCR-confirmed or clinician-diagnosed COVID-19 case within 2 weeks of study entry. Each participant in the prospective study had whole blood, serum and a nasopharyngeal or oropharyngeal swab collected by mobile phlebotomists. Additional blood draws and questionnaires over an approximately 2-month period could optionally be provided by prospective study participants. Blood samples from the prospective study were shipped frozen or at room temperature prior to DNA extraction. The immunoSEQ Assay, a bias-controlled multiplex PCR, was used to amplify TCRbeta CDR3 regions from genomic DNA. Concerning the study's data processing: Nucleated cell counts per sample were estimated from amplification of reference gene primers within the assay. To quantify the absolute abundance of each unique TCRbeta CDR3 rearrangement, sequence reads were collapsed and filtered. For each sample, productive Simpson clonality was calculated as the square root of Simpson's diversity index over productive rearrangements. TCRdb re-hosts the immuneACCESS table, in-frame sequences only. Its copies lack some clones; in the studies checked, an unresolved V gene accounts for under half of them, and the cause for the rest is not known. V and J calls and clone size come straight from that table; D and trimming were deduced from the DNA. The sample table shows about 320,000 clones, and 90% to 95% are seen once. The ten largest clones take up approximately 4.1% of the sample.

In regard to this clone: The specificity of this receptor is unknown. Base quality data are lacking; no much larger clone is found one base away.

General findings and caveats noted by the study authors: How much clinical and demographic metadata was included differed by source and by participant, and the metadata was provided uncurated.

This clonotype was obtained from a woman younger than 45 who had been exposed to COVID-19. Material: PBMCs or T cells enriched from blood (not recorded which).

CDR3 protein: CASSLSRMNTEAFF. Read as DNA, the sequence is TGTGCCAGCAGTTTATCGAGGATGAACACTGAAGCTTTCTTT. This chain joins TRBV27 to TRBJ1-1, with the D gene uncertain. CDR1 and CDR2 are read off the germline V gene (reference sequence) as MNHEY and SMNVEV. V gives up 0 bases and J gives up 0 bases, and the segment between their germline ends measures 5 bases. The CDR3 has 14 amino acids, counting the end cysteine and phenylalanine. Solely the CDR3 DNA is kept, with 42 bases framed from the first base.